This TCR beta chain was profiled in a study of T cells after yellow fever vaccination. Study outcomes and limitations: CD4 and CD8 compartments shared a small share of clonotypes, likely from convergent recombination.

In TCRdb, the 5' RACE reads were re-called with MiXCR into one record per CDR3 protein. The table records roughly 170,000 distinct CDR3 sequences, 9.3% of them present only once. The sample holds a few counts of this clonotype. What it binds is not known. The sequencing used CD8+ T cells sorted from PBMCs, collected 45 days after the yellow fever booster vaccination. This clonotype was obtained from a man aged 18 to 29 who received the YFV17D yellow fever vaccine.

CDR3 DNA sequence: TGTGCCAGCAGGGGAAGTTGGGATGAGCAGTTCTTC. Encoded protein: CASRGSWDEQFF. The gene calls are TRBV12-3 or TRBV12-4 and TRBJ2-1; D is undetermined. Between the trimmed V and J ends, which lost 6 bases and 8 bases, there was a span of 11 bases. The CDR3 is made up of 12 amino acids.